The 19 T cell receptor beta chains below were found in one sample sequenced in a study of blood T cell repertoires in COVID-19. The protocol was immunoSEQ multiplex PCR, while the TCRdb copy is restricted to in-frame clones and leaves out a portion. The table includes about 80,000 clones, about 80% detected once. Source material: peripheral blood. These receptor sequences come from a human donor in a cohort sampled during active COVID-19.

V and J are TRBV5-1 and TRBJ2-1, with 13 bases that match TRBD2. The ends lost 3 bases at V and 4 bases at J; junction bases unmatched: 7. The CDR3 contains 17 residues. The V gene's germline CDR1 is SGHRS and CDR2 YFSETQ. In DNA form, the CDR3 reads TGCGCCAGCAGCTGGGGTCGGACTAGCGGGAGATACAATGAGCAGTTCTTC. Residues: CASSWGRTSGRYNEQFF.

The chain carries TRBV24-1 and TRBJ1-1; D is perhaps TRBD1 (6 bases). Per germline, CDR1 KGHDR and CDR2 SFDVKD. The CDR3 loop spans 20 amino acids. The V and J ends lost 3 bases and 6 bases respectively, with 31 bases between them. CDR3 nucleotide sequence: TGTGCCACCAGTGATGACCGGGACAAGCCTTCGACCCTGGGTTGGCCTGAAGCTTTCTTT. Protein sequence: CATSDDRDKPSTLGWPEAFF.

The genes are TRBV7-9 and TRBJ2-7, with a tentative D call TRBD1 (6 bases). The V gene lost 7 bases and the J gene lost 4 bases, with 14 bases spanning the gap. This CDR3 has 13 amino acids. CDR1 and CDR2 (germline): SEHNR, FQNEAQ (reference sequence). The CDR3 DNA reads TGTGCCAGCAACAGGGCTGGGCTTTACGAGCAGTACTTC. Protein product: CASNRAGLYEQYF.

This sequence joins TRBV3-1 (or the pseudogene TRBV3-2) and TRBJ1-1, with D unresolved. V lost 6 bases to trimming and J lost 1 base, with 9 bases between them. This CDR3 has 13 amino acids. Germline V gene lookup returns CDR1 LGHDT and CDR2 YNNKEL (reference sequence). The CDR3 sequence: CASSLHGNTEAFF. CDR3 nucleotide sequence: TGTGCCAGCAGTCTCCACGGGAACACTGAAGCTTTCTTT.

The chain carries TRBV6-5 and TRBJ2-6, with a tentative D call TRBD2 (6 bases). The CDR3 has 13 amino acids. The V gene's germline CDR1 is MNHEY and CDR2 SVGAGI. Trimming shortened V by 8 bases and J by 1 base, and 6 bases separated the two germline ends. The CDR3 sequence is CASGGSGANVLTF. The CDR3 DNA follows: TGTGCCAGCGGGGGGTCTGGGGCCAACGTCCTGACTTTC.

This clone has a single count. The rearrangement joins TRBV6-5 to TRBJ2-1; TRBD2 might be the D (6 bases). The germline CDR1 and CDR2 sequences are MNHEY and SVGAGI. CDR3 length equals 16 residues. The germline V and J ends were trimmed by 0 bases and 12 bases, with 21 bases remaining between them. The CDR3 region is CASSYSWGEGGGRQFF. The CDR3 nucleotides are TGTGCCAGCAGTTACTCGTGGGGGGAAGGAGGTGGGAGGCAGTTCTTC.

This chain links TRBV28 with TRBJ2-1, with 7 nucleotides matching TRBD1. Germline V CDR1 and CDR2: MDHEN, SYDVKM. This CDR3 contains 16 residues. V shed 3 bases and J 2 bases; nucleotides not matched to a gene: 7. The CDR3 nucleotides are TGTGCCAGCAGTTTCAGCCACAGGGGAGCCTACAATGAGCAGTTCTTC. Translated: CASSFSHRGAYNEQFF.

J is TRBJ1-4 and V is TRBV18; 7 positions agree with TRBD1. From germline, CDR1 is KGHSH and CDR2 LQKENI. The CDR3 contains 16 residues. Unmatched junction bases numbered 3, after V lost 0 bases and J lost 2 bases. Written as DNA, the CDR3 is TGTGCCAGCTCACCACCTCAGGGGGGCACTAATGAAAAACTGTTTTTT. Its protein is CASSPPQGGTNEKLFF.

This clone was observed a single time. The chain couples TRBV6-5 to TRBJ2-3, with 7 bases that match TRBD1. The germline V gene encodes CDR1 MNHEY and CDR2 SVGAGI. The junction had 3 bases not matched to a gene; V was cut back by 2 bases and J by 4 bases. The CDR3 sequence is 14 residues long. CDR3 protein: CASSYLDRADTQYF. The CDR3 bases are TGTGCCAGCAGTTACCTAGACAGGGCAGATACGCAGTATTTT.

This clone was seen a handful of times. The rearrangement uses TRBV5-1 and TRBJ2-5; 10 nucleotides agree with TRBD2. The CDR3 has 16 amino acids. The V and J ends lost 1 base and 5 bases, in that order; junction bases with no gene match: 8. CDR1 is SGHRS, CDR2 YFSETQ, per germline. CDR3 residues: CASSLSASGGGETQYF. Written as DNA, the CDR3 is TGCGCCAGCAGCTTGTCGGCTAGCGGGGGTGGGGAGACCCAGTACTTC.

The rearrangement links TRBV2 to TRBJ2-3, with a tentative D call TRBD1 (6 bases). The germline V gene has CDR1 SNHLY and CDR2 FYNNEI. CDR3 length: 14 amino acids. Trimming removed 0 bases at V and 8 bases at J, with 12 bases between. Written as DNA, the CDR3 is TGTGCCAGCAGTGAAGCGCTTCAAGGGGGTACGCAGTATTTT. Translation: CASSEALQGGTQYF. The entire variable domain, with the rest obtained from reference TRBV2 and TRBJ2-3, is as follows: EPEVTQTPSHQVTQMGQEVILRCVPISNHLYFYWYRQILGQKVEFLVSFYNNEISEKSEIFDDQFSVERPDGSNFTLKIRSTKLEDSAMYFCASSEALQGGTQYFGPGTRLTVL.

The DNA for the CDR3 is TGTGCCAGTAGTATTTTAGGGCAGGGACTGGATGGCTACACCTTC. It yields the protein CASSILGQGLDGYTF. The chain employs TRBV19 and TRBJ1-2, with D maybe TRBD1 (5 bases). Germline loops: CDR1 LNHDA, CDR2 SQIVND (reference sequence). V lost 3 bases, J lost 6 bases, and 17 bases lay in between. This CDR3 comprises 15 residues. Combining the CDR3 with reference TRBV19 and TRBJ1-2 gives the whole variable domain DGGITQSPKYLFRKEGQNVTLSCEQNLNHDAMYWYRQDPGQGLRLIYYSQIVNDFQKGDIAEGYSVSREKKESFPLTVTSAQKNPTAFYLCASSILGQGLDGYTFGSGTRLTVV.

The CDR3 bases are TGTGCCAGCAGCGGGAGGACTAGCGGGAGAGGAATAGATACGCAGTATTTT. Protein: CASSGRTSGRGIDTQYF. This chain uses TRBV11-3 with TRBJ2-3; TRBD2 matches 13 bases. J lost 5 bases, V lost 5 bases, and 10 bases had no gene match. There are 17 residues in the CDR3. CDR1 is SGHNT and CDR2 is YENEEA in the germline V gene.

This chain uses TRBV7-2 with TRBJ2-7, with 12 bases that match TRBD2. The CDR3 extends over 16 amino acids. The junction had 10 bases not matched to a gene; V was cut back by 4 bases and J by 6 bases. Germline CDR1 is SGHTA and CDR2 is FQGNSA. The CDR3 here is CASSSPSGRAVGEQYF. In DNA form, the CDR3 reads TGTGCCAGCAGCTCTCCTAGCGGGAGGGCCGTAGGCGAGCAGTACTTC.

The V call is TRBV7-2, the J call TRBJ1-1; possible D gene TRBD1, 5 bases. The CDR3 consists of 15 residues. V was pared by 5 bases and J by 1 base, with 14 bases between. CDR1 and CDR2 from the germline V gene are SGHTA and FQGNSA. The CDR3 loop is CASSGAGTANTEAFF. The CDR3 DNA is TGTGCCAGCAGCGGGGCGGGGACCGCGAACACTGAAGCTTTCTTT.

This clone has a handful of counts. The rearrangement uses TRBV24-1 and TRBJ1-5; D may be TRBD1 (5 bases). The CDR3 is made up of 13 amino acids. The V gene's germline CDR1 is KGHDR and CDR2 SFDVKD. Trimming left V 6 bases short and J 3 bases short, with 8 bases between. The CDR3 region is CATSRGTNQPQHF. Written as DNA, the CDR3 is TGTGCCACCAGTCGGGGGACCAATCAGCCCCAGCATTTT.

CDR3 region: CASRRQGAYEQYF. In DNA, the CDR3 is TGTGCCAGTAGAAGACAGGGGGCATACGAGCAGTACTTC. The chain couples TRBV19 to TRBJ2-7, with TRBD1 matching 10 bases. The germline V gene has CDR1 LNHDA and CDR2 SQIVND (reference sequence). Trimming at V came to 6 bases and at J to 4 bases, leaving 3 bases not matched to a gene. CDR3 length equals 13 residues.

The CDR3 region is CASSQDSEGNNSPLHF. The CDR3 coding sequence is TGTGCCAGCAGCCAGGACAGTGAAGGAAATAATTCACCCCTCCACTTT. The V gene is TRBV7-4, the J gene TRBJ1-6; TRBD1 is a possible D gene (6 bases). The CDR3 contains 16 residues. Trimming took off 5 bases at V and 5 bases at J, with 16 bases between the two ends. Germline CDR1 is SGHVT and CDR2 is SQSDAQ.

The chain couples TRBV18 to TRBJ2-7; possible D gene TRBD2, 5 bases. V was shortened by 6 bases and J by 0 bases, with 6 bases between the two germline ends. CDR1 and CDR2 from the germline V gene are KGHSH and LQKENI. The CDR3 is 12 amino acids. CDR3 DNA sequence: TGTGCCAGCTCCCGGGACTCCTACGAGCAGTACTTC. This sequence encodes CASSRDSYEQYF.